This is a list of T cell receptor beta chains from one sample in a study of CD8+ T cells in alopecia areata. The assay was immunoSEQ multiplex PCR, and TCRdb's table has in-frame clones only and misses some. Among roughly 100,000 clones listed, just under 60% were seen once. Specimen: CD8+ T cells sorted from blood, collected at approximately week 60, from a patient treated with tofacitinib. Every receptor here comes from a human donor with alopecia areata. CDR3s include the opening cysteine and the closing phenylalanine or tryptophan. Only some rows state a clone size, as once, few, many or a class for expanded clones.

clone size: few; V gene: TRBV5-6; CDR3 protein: CASSLGTGGVLHF
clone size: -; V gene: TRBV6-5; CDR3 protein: CASTQGGNTEAFF
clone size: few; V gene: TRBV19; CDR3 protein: CASTWGQMNTEAFF
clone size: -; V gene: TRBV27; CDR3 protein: CASSANQGFVGTDTQYF
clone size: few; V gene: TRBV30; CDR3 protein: CAWSEGQGYYGYTF
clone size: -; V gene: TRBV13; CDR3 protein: CASSLGRDTQYF
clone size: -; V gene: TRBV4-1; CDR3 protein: CASSLASIHEQYF
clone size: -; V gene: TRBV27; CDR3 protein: CASTDGQGNYGYTF
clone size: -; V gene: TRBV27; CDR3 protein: CASSAGGMNTEAFF
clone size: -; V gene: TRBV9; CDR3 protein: CASKDSNYGYTF
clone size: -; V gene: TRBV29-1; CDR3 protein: CSVEVRGVWQETQYF